These 14 T cell receptor beta chains were all obtained from the same sample, sequenced in a study of T cell changes during pregnancy in multiple sclerosis. Using immunoSEQ multiplex PCR, the repertoire was profiled, and TCRdb retains in-frame clones only, with some absent. The profile shows approximately 18,000 clones, about four fifths of them singletons. The sample consisted of CD8+ T cells from peripheral blood mononuclear cells, taken in the second trimester of pregnancy. Receptor source: a female donor in good health, enrolled as a control in a pregnancy study.

This chain joins TRBV30 and TRBJ2-2, with D tentatively TRBD1 (6 bases). In germline, CDR1 is GTSNPN, CDR2 SVGIG (reference sequence). V shed 1 base and J shed 7 bases, with 7 bases lying between them. This CDR3 has 12 residues. The CDR3 spells CAWSDRDGELFF. The CDR3 DNA reads as TGTGCCTGGAGTGACAGGGACGGGGAGCTGTTTTTT.

The J gene is TRBJ2-7, the V gene TRBV7-8, with 8 bases that match TRBD2. The CDR3 spans 15 residues. V was pared by 3 bases and J by 3 bases, with 7 bases of the junction left unmatched. The germline gives CDR1 SGHVS, CDR2 FQNEAQ. The DNA for the CDR3 is TGTGCCAGCAGCTTCGCGCGCGGGGGGCACTACGAGCAGTACTTC. This gives the protein CASSFARGGHYEQYF. The full variable domain, with the rest looked up from reference TRBV7-8 and TRBJ2-7, is GAGVSQSPRYKVAKRGQDVALRCDPISGHVSLFWYQQALGQGPEFLTYFQNEAQLDKSGLPSDRFFAERPEGSVSTLKIQRTQQEDSAVYLCASSFARGGHYEQYFGPGTRLTVT.

The gene calls are TRBV9 and TRBJ1-2, with D tentatively TRBD1 (6 bases). This CDR3 has 15 residues. Trimming cost V 4 bases and J 4 bases, with 17 bases left between them. Germline lookup yields CDR1 SGDLS and CDR2 YYNGEE. The CDR3 nucleotides are TGTGCCAGCAGCATGTGGGACACGGGATCCTATGGCTACACCTTC. This gives the protein CASSMWDTGSYGYTF. The full variable domain, with the rest looked up from reference TRBV9 and TRBJ1-2, is DSGVTQTPKHLITATGQRVTLRCSPRSGDLSVYWYQQSLDQGLQFLIQYYNGEERAKGNILERFSAQQFPDLHSELNLSSLELGDSALYFCASSMWDTGSYGYTFGSGTRLTVV.

The chain links TRBV13 to TRBJ2-7; D is possibly TRBD1 (5 bases). From germline, CDR1 is PRHDT and CDR2 FYEKMQ (reference sequence). The CDR3 totals 12 residues. With 2 bases removed from V and 5 bases from J, the gap between germline ends came to 7 bases. CDR3 coding DNA: TGTGCCAGCAGCTTAAGGGGTCACGAGCAGTACTTC. This gives the protein CASSLRGHEQYF.

The CDR3: CAVNTGYEQYF. The CDR3 DNA reads as TGTGCCGTCAACACGGGGTACGAGCAGTACTTC. This sequence joins TRBV27 and TRBJ2-7, with a tentative D call TRBD2 (5 bases). Germline V gene lookup returns CDR1 MNHEY and CDR2 SMNVEV (reference sequence). Deletions cut 11 bases from V and 4 bases from J, with 12 bases between. This CDR3 contains 11 residues.

The J gene is TRBJ1-1, the V gene TRBV7-2, with unresolved D. The CDR3 runs 14 residues. V dropped 2 bases and J dropped 4 bases, with 11 bases sitting between them. The germline gives CDR1 SGHTA, CDR2 FQGNSA. CDR3 in amino acids: CASSLSAWFTEAFF. The CDR3 nucleotides read TGTGCCAGCAGCTTATCCGCGTGGTTCACTGAAGCTTTCTTT.

The chain is built from TRBV10-3 and TRBJ1-2; the match to TRBD1 covers 7 bases. Looked up from germline, CDR1 is ENHRY and CDR2 is SYGVKD. V lost 6 bases, J lost 1 base, and 5 bases stayed unmatched. This CDR3 spans 14 amino acids. The CDR3: CAIRGTEVNYGYTF. The CDR3 nucleotides are TGTGCCATCAGAGGGACAGAAGTTAACTATGGCTACACCTTC.

The chain has TRBV4-3 and TRBJ2-1, with 14 nucleotides matching TRBD2. V lost 0 bases to trimming and J lost 0 bases; unmatched junction nucleotides: 4. The germline gives CDR1 LGHNA, CDR2 YSLEER. The CDR3 length is 19 residues. The CDR3 protein is CASSQDGLAGGYSYNEQFF. Written as DNA, the CDR3 is TGCGCCAGCAGCCAAGACGGACTAGCGGGGGGCTACTCCTACAATGAGCAGTTCTTC.

The chain couples TRBV7-2 to TRBJ2-7; D is perhaps TRBD2 (5 bases). V shed 3 bases and J shed 7 bases, with 16 bases lying between them. The CDR3 is 14 amino acids. CDR1 and CDR2 (germline): SGHTA, FQGNSA. The CDR3 here is CASSFTRGSGEQYF. CDR3 sequence (DNA): TGTGCCAGCAGCTTCACCAGAGGGAGTGGGGAGCAGTACTTC.

The V and J genes are TRBV7-9 and TRBJ1-2; the match to TRBD1 covers 7 bases. This CDR3 is 14 amino acids long. Per the germline V gene, CDR1 is SEHNR and CDR2 is FQNEAQ (reference sequence). After removal of 6 bases from V and 8 bases from J, the junction contained 12 bases not matched to a gene. The CDR3 region is CASRQKGAAEGYTF. The CDR3 nucleotides read TGTGCCAGCAGACAAAAGGGGGCTGCGGAAGGCTACACCTTC.

This chain connects TRBV4-3 to TRBJ1-3, with a tentative D call TRBD1 (5 bases). CDR3 size: 18 residues. Germline V gene data show CDR1 as LGHNA and CDR2 as YSLEER. Trimming shortened V by 0 bases and J by 1 base, and 16 bases separated the two germline ends. The CDR3 loop reads CASSQDRVWGGSGNTIYF. The CDR3 nucleotides read TGCGCCAGCAGCCAAGATCGGGTTTGGGGGGGATCTGGAAACACCATATATTTT.

The chain uses TRBV6-5 and TRBJ2-2; possibly TRBD2 for D (5 bases). Germline V gene data show CDR1 as MNHEY and CDR2 as SVGAGI. V was shortened by 6 bases and J by 0 bases, with 11 bases between the two germline ends. The CDR3 is 15 residues long. Here the CDR3 reads CASSPTRPNTGELFF. CDR3 nucleotide sequence: TGTGCCAGCAGCCCAACTAGGCCGAACACCGGGGAGCTGTTTTTT.

V is TRBV14 and J is TRBJ1-3; tentatively, D is TRBD1 (5 bases). Germline CDR1 SGHDN, CDR2 FVKESK. This CDR3 comprises 16 residues. Between the trimmed V and J ends, which lost 6 bases and 0 bases, there was a span of 15 bases. The CDR3 here is CASRTLGPDSGNTIYF. The DNA for the CDR3 is TGTGCCAGCAGAACGTTGGGGCCGGACTCTGGAAACACCATATATTTT. The whole variable domain, remainder taken from reference TRBV14 and TRBJ1-3, is EAGVTQFPSHSVIEKGQTVTLRCDPISGHDNLYWYRRVMGKEIKFLLHFVKESKQDESGMPNNRFLAERTGGTYSTLKVQPAELEDSGVYFCASRTLGPDSGNTIYFGEGSWLTVV.

This clone was counted once. V and J are TRBV9 and TRBJ1-5; 7 bases map to TRBD1. Looked up from germline, CDR1 is SGDLS and CDR2 is YYNGEE. Unmatched junction bases numbered 7, after V lost 3 bases and J lost 4 bases. The CDR3 spans 15 residues. Here the CDR3 reads CASSDTGDPNQPQHF. The CDR3 nucleotides are TGTGCCAGCAGCGATACAGGGGACCCAAATCAGCCCCAGCATTTT. Drawing the rest from reference TRBV9 and TRBJ1-5, the complete variable domain is DSGVTQTPKHLITATGQRVTLRCSPRSGDLSVYWYQQSLDQGLQFLIQYYNGEERAKGNILERFSAQQFPDLHSELNLSSLELGDSALYFCASSDTGDPNQPQHFGDGTRLSIL.